This record covers a single TCR beta chain. Mismatch with germline at one junction end may stem from a read error. The data were taken from a study of Graves' ophthalmopathy and Graves' hyperthyroidism. CDR3 length: 13 amino acids. TCR beta CDR3 amplification used RNA transcripts. First-round RT-PCR employed HTBI primers, with a second-round multiplex PCR after it. TCRdb reanalysed the multiplex PCR reads using MiXCR and keeps one entry per CDR3 protein. The sample consists of 300,000 to 400,000 distinct CDR3 sequences, roughly a sixth of them appearing once. The sample was peripheral blood. The V gene is TRBV12-3 or TRBV12-4, the J gene TRBJ1-2, with D tentatively TRBD1 (5 bases). This sequence was found in an adult man with Graves' ophthalmopathy. This CDR3 is CASSSGQDYGYSF. CDR3 sequence (DNA): TGTGCCAGCAGTTCAGGGCAGGACTATGGCTACAGCTTC.